This is a list of T cell receptor beta chains from one sample in a study of cytomegalovirus exposure and HLA in healthy donors. TCRdb's copy holds only in-frame clones and misses some; the assay was immunoSEQ multiplex PCR. The data show fewer than 60,000 clones, about 80% seen once. The material sequenced was PBMCs. These receptors all stem from a woman between 40 and 50 years old in good health and CMV-seropositive. The CDR3 runs from the conserved cysteine through the conserved F or W. Fields, in order: J gene, clone size, D gene, V gene, CDR3 DNA, CDR3 protein. The D gene is left open where the match is weak. Clone size is stated in some rows and not others, as once, few, many or a class when expanded.

TRBJ2-1,.,TRBD2,TRBV19,TGTGCCAGTAGGACTAGCGGGGGGGTAAATGAGCAGTTCTTC,CASRTSGGVNEQFF
TRBJ1-1,.,.,TRBV27,TGTGCCAGCAGTTTAGGTCCCGGCACTGAAGCTTTCTTT,CASSLGPGTEAFF
TRBJ2-1,.,TRBD1,TRBV10-3,TGTGCCATCAGTGGGACAGGGGCGTACAATGAGCAGTTCTTC,CAISGTGAYNEQFF
TRBJ2-3,.,TRBD2,TRBV9,TGTGCCAGCAGCGTGGGGACTAGCGGCACAGATACGCAGTATTTT,CASSVGTSGTDTQYF
TRBJ2-7,.,.,TRBV14,TGTGCCAGCAGCCAAAAACTCGGCAGGGGTCCCTACGAGCAGTACTTC,CASSQKLGRGPYEQYF
TRBJ2-7,.,TRBD1,TRBV5-4,TGTGCCAGCAGCCGACAGGGATCCTACGAGCAGTACTTC,CASSRQGSYEQYF
TRBJ1-2,.,TRBD1,TRBV19,TGTGCCAGTAGTATAGAAGGAGGGACAGTCTATGGCTACACCTTC,CASSIEGGTVYGYTF
TRBJ2-2,.,TRBD2,TRBV7-7,TGTGCCAGCAGCCCGGGAGGGGCTCCCGGGGAGCTGTTTTTT,CASSPGGAPGELFF
TRBJ1-1,once,TRBD1,TRBV15,TGTGCCACCAGCTCTCCGGGACAGGCCGACCGAGAAGCTTTCTTT,CATSSPGQADREAFF
TRBJ2-5,few,TRBD1,TRBV5-8,TGTGCCAGCAGCTATGGGAGACAGGGAAAGACCCAGTACTTC,CASSYGRQGKTQYF
TRBJ1-1,.,.,TRBV6-5,TGTGCCAGCAGCTACGACTCGACCGACCCTGAAGCTTTCTTT,CASSYDSTDPEAFF
TRBJ2-2,.,TRBD1,TRBV5-1,TGCGCCAGCAGCTTGGCGGCCAGGGGGCCCACCGGGGAGCTGTTTTTT,CASSLAARGPTGELFF
TRBJ2-1,.,.,TRBV12-2,TGTGCAAGTCGCCTCCGCTCAGGAACCTACAATGAGCAGTTCTTC,CASRLRSGTYNEQFF
TRBJ1-3,few,TRBD1,TRBV7-6,TGTGCCAGCAGCGCGAGACGACAGGGGGCCAACACCATATATTTT,CASSARRQGANTIYF
TRBJ2-1,.,TRBD2,TRBV7-9,TGTGCCAGCAGTCCTGGGACTATCTCCTACAATGAGCAGTTCTTC,CASSPGTISYNEQFF
TRBJ2-3,.,.,TRBV15,TGTGCCACCAGATCTGGCCTTCTCACAGATACGCAGTATTTT,CATRSGLLTDTQYF
TRBJ2-7,.,.,TRBV7-9,TGTGCCAGCAGCCGTGACAGCTCCTACGAGCAGTACTTC,CASSRDSSYEQYF
TRBJ2-1,.,TRBD2,TRBV7-2,TGTGCCATCGCCACTCCCGTCCGGAGCGGGGGCTACAATGAGCAGTTCTTC,CAIATPVRSGGYNEQFF
TRBJ2-7,.,TRBD1,TRBV13,TGTGCCAGCAGCTTAGGATCTTGGGACAGGGGCTACGAGCAGTACTTC,CASSLGSWDRGYEQYF
TRBJ2-1,.,.,TRBV19,TGTGCCAGTAGTCACAGGGTTGATGAGCAGTTCTTC,CASSHRVDEQFF
TRBJ2-1,.,.,TRBV14,TGTGCCAGCAGCCGACGACTAGTACCCTCCTACAATGAGCAGTTCTTC,CASSRRLVPSYNEQFF
TRBJ1-4,few,.,TRBV15,TGTGCCACCAGTTCGACGGGAAATGGGATTAATGAAAAACTGTTTTTT,CATSSTGNGINEKLFF
TRBJ2-7,.,TRBD1,TRBV25-1,TGTGCCAGCAGTGAAGAACCCAGGGGGCCCCGAGAGCAGTACTTC,CASSEEPRGPREQYF
TRBJ1-2,.,.,TRBV4-3,TGCGCCAGCAGCCCGAGTAGAAGCTGGACAGCGGATGGCTACACCTTC,CASSPSRSWTADGYTF
TRBJ1-4,.,.,TRBV6-5,TGTGCCAGCAGTTACGCCTCGGGGTATAATGAAAAACTGTTTTTT,CASSYASGYNEKLFF
TRBJ2-7,.,.,TRBV5-1,TGCGCCAGCAGCTCCCCCGGACAGCCCTACGAGCAGTACTTC,CASSSPGQPYEQYF
TRBJ1-5,.,TRBD1,TRBV2,TGTGCCAGCAAGGGACAGGTCAATCAGCCCCAGCATTTT,CASKGQVNQPQHF
TRBJ2-1,.,TRBD1,TRBV7-9,TGTGCCAGCAGCCTCGACAGGGGATCCTACAATGAGCAGTTCTTC,CASSLDRGSYNEQFF
TRBJ1-5,once,.,TRBV7-9,TGTGCCAGCAGCTTAGCAGGTGCCAGGAATACAGCCCAGCATTTT,CASSLAGARNTAQHF
TRBJ2-3,.,TRBD2,TRBV6-4,TGTGCCAGCAGCGACCAAGCGGGGTCTCGCACAGATACGCAGTATTTT,CASSDQAGSRTDTQYF
TRBJ1-4,.,.,TRBV2,TGTGCCAGCAGCACAGGAGTTAATGAAAAACTGTTTTTT,CASSTGVNEKLFF
TRBJ1-2,.,.,TRBV5-8,TGTGCCAGCAGCCGTGACTTCTATGGCTACACCTTC,CASSRDFYGYTF
TRBJ2-1,.,TRBD1,TRBV7-2,TGTGCCAGCAGCTTGGGACAGGGACCCTACAATGAGCAGTTCTTC,CASSLGQGPYNEQFF
TRBJ1-5,.,.,TRBV18,TGTGCCAGCTCACCACAAAGGGAGGATTCCAATCAGCCCCAGCATTTT,CASSPQREDSNQPQHF
TRBJ1-1,.,TRBD1,TRBV7-9,TGTGCCAGCAGCCAGGGGGTGGGTTTGGAAGCTTTCTTT,CASSQGVGLEAFF
TRBJ2-1,.,TRBD2,TRBV10-2,TGCGCCAGCAGGGCCGGGACTAGCGGGACAAACAATGAGCAGTTCTTC,CASRAGTSGTNNEQFF
TRBJ1-2,.,TRBD1,TRBV9,TGTGCCAGCAGAGGAAGGGGGCAGGGCGGATATGGCTACACCTTC,CASRGRGQGGYGYTF
TRBJ2-3,.,.,TRBV9,TGTGCCAGCAGCGTAGCATCCGGAGCGACAGATACGCAGTATTTT,CASSVASGATDTQYF
TRBJ1-4,once,.,TRBV4-3,TGCGCCAGCAGCCAAGACAGCGCGGGGGCTCTTAGAAGTAATGAAAAACTGTTTTTT,CASSQDSAGALRSNEKLFF
TRBJ2-2,.,.,TRBV6-5,TGTGCCAGCAGTCACCGGGGCGGGGAGCTGTTTTTT,CASSHRGGELFF
TRBJ2-1,.,TRBD2,TRBV7-3,TGTGCCAGCAGCTTATCGCCAATTCGGGAGGCCTACAATGAGCAGTTCTTC,CASSLSPIREAYNEQFF
TRBJ1-1,few,.,TRBV6-1,TGTGCCAGCAGCCAGTATGGCACTGAAGCTTTCTTT,CASSQYGTEAFF
TRBJ2-7,.,TRBD1,TRBV29-1,TGCAGCGTTGGGGAGACAGGGGGCTACGAGCAGTACTTC,CSVGETGGYEQYF
TRBJ2-7,.,TRBD1,TRBV30,TGTGCCTGGAGTGTAGGGACAGGGCGCTACGAGCAGTACTTC,CAWSVGTGRYEQYF
TRBJ2-7,.,TRBD1,TRBV5-1,TGCGCCAGCAGCGGGGGACAGGCCTACGAGCAGTACTTC,CASSGGQAYEQYF
TRBJ1-2,.,TRBD1,TRBV2,TGTGCCAGCAGTCCGACAGGGTTATATGGCTACACCTTC,CASSPTGLYGYTF
TRBJ1-2,.,.,TRBV19,TGTGCCAGTAGTATAGCTGCGGGGGCCCTCTATGGCTACACCTTC,CASSIAAGALYGYTF
TRBJ1-1,.,.,TRBV5-1,TGCGCCAGCAGCTTGGGGGCACAGGGCTTTAACACTGAAGCTTTCTTT,CASSLGAQGFNTEAFF
TRBJ2-1,.,.,TRBV6-5,TGTGCCAGCAGTTACTCCAGGAAACATCTCTACAATGAGCAGTTCTTC,CASSYSRKHLYNEQFF
TRBJ2-5,once,TRBD1,TRBV5-4,TGTGCCAGCAGCTTGGGGGCCGGGACAGGGATAGAGACCCAGTACTTC,CASSLGAGTGIETQYF
TRBJ1-6,few,.,TRBV7-9,TGTGCCAGCAGCAATTCGAGACGGGAGTGGAATTCACCCCTCCACTTT,CASSNSRREWNSPLHF
TRBJ2-1,.,TRBD1,TRBV6-5,TGTGCCAGCAGTTTAACAGGGGAGAGTGGGAATGAGCAGTTCTTC,CASSLTGESGNEQFF
TRBJ2-5,.,TRBD1,TRBV4-1,TGCGCCAGCAGCCGGCAAACCCGGGACAGGGATGGAGAGACCCAGTACTTC,CASSRQTRDRDGETQYF